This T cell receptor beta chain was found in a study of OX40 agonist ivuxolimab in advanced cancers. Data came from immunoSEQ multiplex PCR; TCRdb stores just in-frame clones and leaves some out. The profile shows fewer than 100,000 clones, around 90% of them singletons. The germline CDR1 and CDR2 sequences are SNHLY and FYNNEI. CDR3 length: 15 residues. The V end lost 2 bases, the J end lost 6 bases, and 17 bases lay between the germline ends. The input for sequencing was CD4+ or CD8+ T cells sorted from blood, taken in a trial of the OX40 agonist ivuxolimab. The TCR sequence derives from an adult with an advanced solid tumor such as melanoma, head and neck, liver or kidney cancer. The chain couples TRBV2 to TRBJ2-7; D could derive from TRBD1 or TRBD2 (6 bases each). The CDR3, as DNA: TGTGCCAGCAGTGAACTCCCCGGGGGCGAGTTCGAGCAGTACTTC. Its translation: CASSELPGGEFEQYF. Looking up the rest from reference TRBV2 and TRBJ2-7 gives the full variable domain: EPEVTQTPSHQVTQMGQEVILRCVPISNHLYFYWYRQILGQKVEFLVSFYNNEISEKSEIFDDQFSVERPDGSNFTLKIRSTKLEDSAMYFCASSELPGGEFEQYFGPGTRLTVT.